The 26 T cell receptor beta chains below come from one sample, sequenced in a study of T cell repertoires in cytomegalovirus infection. Antigens for these TCRs are unknown. TCRdb independently ran MiXCR on the reads; one entry per CDR3 protein. The sample has fewer than 1,000,000 distinct CDR3 sequences, roughly 30% seen once; the top ten hold around an eighth. The sample consisted of cultured CD8+ T cells from PBMCs, taken from culture after CMV antigen stimulation. Every receptor here comes from a human donor in good health (CMV status not recorded). Some clones in this sample may be carry-over from other donors' samples.

This clonotype was observed at least ten times. V gene TRBV12-3 or TRBV12-4 combines with J gene TRBJ2-7, with D unresolved. V lost 4 bases to trimming and J lost 2 bases, with 15 bases between them. This CDR3 region has 15 residues. The CDR3, as DNA: TGTGCCAGCAGTTCCAGGATGACCAGACCCTACGAGCAGTACTTC. Its translation is CASSSRMTRPYEQYF.

This clonotype was seen many times. The chain couples TRBV7-9 to TRBJ1-5; no firm D call. Trimming stripped 5 bases from V and 1 base from J, with 12 bases between. The CDR3 loop spans 15 amino acids. The germline V gene encodes CDR1 SEHNR and CDR2 FQNEAQ (reference sequence). CDR3 DNA sequence: TGTGCCAGCAGCCCACCGGGGAGGAGCAATCAGCCCCAGCATTTT. As protein: CASSPPGRSNQPQHF. Full variable domain (remainder filled in from reference TRBV7-9 and TRBJ1-5): DTGVSQNPRHKITKRGQNVTFRCDPISEHNRLYWYRQTLGQGPEFLTYFQNEAQLEKSRLLSDRFSAERPKGSFSTLEIQRTEQGDSAMYLCASSPPGRSNQPQHFGDGTRLSIL.

Only a few counts were recorded for this clonotype. J is TRBJ2-3 and V is TRBV27, with D uncertain. Trimming took 2 bases from V and 4 from J, leaving 10 bases between them. The CDR3 length is 14 residues. The germline CDR1 and CDR2 sequences are MNHEY and SMNVEV (reference sequence). The CDR3 DNA reads as TGTGCCAGCAGTTTAATGCCCTTCGCAGATACGCAGTATTTT. Translating gives CASSLMPFADTQYF.

The CDR3 bases are TGTGCCAGCAGCCCTAACCGACAGGGCAAATCAGACGAGCAGTACGTC. Its protein is CASSPNRQGKSDEQYV. V is TRBV6-2 or TRBV6-3 and J is TRBJ2-7; 7 bases are shared with TRBD1. Germline CDR1 is MNHEY and CDR2 is SVGEGT. J lost 5 bases, V lost 6 bases, and 16 bases had no gene match. This CDR3 comprises 16 residues.

This chain connects TRBV28 to TRBJ1-5; 7 bases map to TRBD1. Germline V gene data show CDR1 as MDHEN and CDR2 as SYDVKM. The ends lost 1 base at V and 0 bases at J; junction bases unmatched: 18. The CDR3 spans 21 residues. CDR3 bases: TGTGCCAGCAGTTTATTCGACCTGCAGGGGGGGGCGGATTATAGCAATCAGCCCCAGCATTTT. This sequence encodes CASSLFDLQGGADYSNQPQHF.

The rearrangement joins TRBV28 to TRBJ1-2; 8 nucleotides agree with TRBD1. Trimming removed 7 bases from V and 4 bases from J; junction bases left unmatched: 8. This CDR3 has 14 amino acids. Germline lookup yields CDR1 MDHEN and CDR2 SYDVKM. CDR3 nucleotide sequence: TGTGCCAGCACCCCGACAGGGGCCTTCTATGGCTACACCTTC. Amino acid sequence: CASTPTGAFYGYTF.

This clonotype was observed a few times. This rearrangement joins TRBV27 to TRBJ1-1; D may be TRBD1 (6 bases). Per germline, CDR1 MNHEY and CDR2 SMNVEV (reference sequence). The CDR3 covers 15 residues. V was trimmed by 7 bases and J by 0 bases, leaving 15 bases between them. CDR3 amino acids: CASTIQGGMNTEAFF. CDR3 DNA: TGTGCCAGCACCATACAGGGTGGGATGAACACTGAAGCTTTCTTT.

J is TRBJ2-7 and V is TRBV20-1; no clear D gene. The V and J ends lost 0 bases and 5 bases respectively, with 11 bases between them. Germline CDR1 reads DFQATT; CDR2 reads SNEGSKA (reference sequence). The CDR3 sequence is 13 residues long. The CDR3 nucleotides are TGCAGTGCTAGAGATATTGAGCAGGACGAGCAGTACTTC. Translation gives CSARDIEQDEQYF.

The table lists this clonotype with a few counts. V is TRBV20-1 and J is TRBJ2-1, with 11 nucleotides matching TRBD2. The length of the CDR3 is 13 residues. J was trimmed by 8 bases and V by 6 bases; bases with no gene match: 6. CDR1 DFQATT and CDR2 SNEGSKA come from the germline V gene (reference sequence). The DNA of the CDR3 is TGCAGTGCCCCGACTAGCGGGGCCGATGAGCAGTTCTTC. Its translation: CSAPTSGADEQFF.

The rearrangement uses TRBV9 and TRBJ1-1, with D hard to call. This CDR3 has 11 residues. Deletions cut 5 bases from V and 5 bases from J, with 7 bases between. The germline CDR1 and CDR2 sequences are SGDLS and YYNGEE. The CDR3 DNA reads as TGTGCCAGCAGTGTGAGGACTGAAGCTTTCTTT. Translation gives CASSVRTEAFF.

This clonotype was observed a handful of times. This rearrangement joins TRBV4-1 to TRBJ2-1, with a tentative D call TRBD1 (5 bases). The V end lost 3 bases, the J end lost 6 bases, and 15 bases lay between the germline ends. The germline V gene encodes CDR1 MGHRA and CDR2 YSYEKL. The CDR3 is made up of 15 amino acids. CDR3: CASSQWGPSGNEQFF. CDR3 nucleotide sequence: TGCGCCAGCAGCCAGTGGGGCCCCTCGGGCAATGAGCAGTTCTTC.

This clonotype was found a few times. The chain uses TRBV27 and TRBJ2-5, with 15 bases aligning to TRBD2. There are 15 residues in the CDR3. V gave up 6 bases and J gave up 5 bases; unmatched junction bases: 4. Germline V lookup: CDR1 MNHEY, CDR2 SMNVEV (reference sequence). As DNA, the CDR3 is TGTGCCAGCAGAGGACTAGCGGGGGGGCCGGAGACCCAGTACTTC. Protein: CASRGLAGGPETQYF.

The CDR3 here is CASIRSPDTGELFF. The CDR3 DNA reads TGTGCCAGCATCCGGAGTCCTGACACCGGGGAGCTGTTTTTT. The rearrangement uses TRBV6-6 and TRBJ2-2; no reliable D call. The germline V and J ends were trimmed by 7 bases and 3 bases, with 12 bases remaining between them. Germline V CDR1 and CDR2: MNHNY, SVGAGI (reference sequence). The CDR3 is 14 residues long.

The rearrangement uses TRBV5-5 and TRBJ2-3; TRBD2 aligns across 10 bases. The CDR3 has 16 residues. Unmatched junction bases numbered 12, after V lost 4 bases and J lost 7 bases. Germline assignment: CDR1 SGHKS and CDR2 YYEKEE (reference sequence). The CDR3 is CASSPWTSGPLNTQYF. In nucleotides, the CDR3 is TGTGCCAGCAGCCCCTGGACTAGCGGCCCTCTTAATACGCAGTATTTT.

Concerning this clonotype: At one end, the junction sequence differs from germline, possibly due to a read error. The V call is TRBV7-2, the J call TRBJ1-3, with D perhaps TRBD1 (6 bases). Germline V gene sequence: CDR1 SGHTA, CDR2 FQGNSA. The CDR3 runs to 15 residues. The CDR3 DNA follows: TGTGTCAGCAGCTCCTTAGGGGGGGGCGGAAACACCATATATTTT. Encoded protein: CVSSSLGGGGNTIYF.

Of note for this clonotype: One base away lies a much larger clone, so this may be a sequencing read error. This rearrangement joins TRBV7-2 to TRBJ2-4, with TRBD2 matching 7 bases. The germline CDR1 and CDR2 sequences are SGHTA and FQGNSA. CDR3 length: 21 amino acids. The CDR3 is CASSRLIPAPGRLMAKNIQSF. CDR3 DNA sequence: TGTGCCAGCAGCCGACTCATTCCCGCGCCCGGGAGGTTGATGGCCAAAAACATTCAGTCCTTC.

With regard to this clonotype: A much larger clone differs by one base, so this may be a read error. This sequence joins TRBV7-9 and TRBJ2-7; D possibly corresponds to TRBD1 (5 bases). The CDR3 is 13 amino acids. CDR1 SEHNR and CDR2 FQNEAQ come from the germline V gene (reference sequence). The DNA for the CDR3 is TGTGCCAGCAGCCAAGGACAACCCTACGAGCAGCACTTC. Its protein product is CASSQGQPYEQHF.

The chain combines TRBV9 with TRBJ2-2, with D uncertain. Trimming pared 0 bases from V and 8 bases from J, leaving 14 bases between. The CDR3 is 15 residues long. Germline CDR1 SGDLS, CDR2 YYNGEE. CDR3 in DNA: TGTGCCAGCAGCGTAGAGGGTCACCTCGCTGGGGAGCTGTTTTTT. It codes for CASSVEGHLAGELFF.

This clonotype came up a few times. The chain recombines TRBV12-3 or TRBV12-4 with TRBJ1-1; tentative D call: TRBD1 (5 bases). The length of the CDR3 is 13 residues. V lost 1 base to trimming and J lost 9 bases, with 12 bases between them. CDR3 amino acids: CASSLGQSVQAFF. CDR3 nucleotide sequence: TGTGCCAGCAGTTTAGGACAGTCAGTGCAAGCTTTCTTT.

J is TRBJ2-1 and V is TRBV12-3 or TRBV12-4, with a tentative D call TRBD2 (5 bases). Trimming stripped 6 bases from V and 9 bases from J, with 9 bases between. CDR3 length equals 11 residues. CDR3 region: CASSSEGEQFF. CDR3 in DNA: TGTGCCAGCAGCTCCGAGGGTGAGCAGTTCTTC.

The chain joins TRBV20-1 to TRBJ2-3, with D perhaps TRBD2 (7 bases). This CDR3 has 14 residues. V was pared by 6 bases and J by 2 bases, with 15 bases between. In germline, CDR1 is DFQATT, CDR2 SNEGSKA (reference sequence). The DNA for the CDR3 is TGCAGTGCCCCCGCGCGGGGGCCCACAGATACGCAGTATTTT. Translated, it gives CSAPARGPTDTQYF.

This clonotype occurred a few times. The DNA for the CDR3 is TGTGCCAGCAGCCCAAGGGCAGGGGGCATCACCGGGGAGCTGTTTTTT. Its translation: CASSPRAGGITGELFF. The J gene is TRBJ2-2, the V gene TRBV12-3 or TRBV12-4, with 8 bases fitting TRBD1. V was pared by 6 bases and J by 4 bases, with 10 bases of the junction left unmatched. This CDR3 spans 16 amino acids.

The chain combines TRBV11-3 with TRBJ2-1, with 8 bases fitting TRBD1. The CDR3 contains 13 residues. Per the germline V gene, CDR1 is SGHNT and CDR2 is YENEEA. The V gene end was trimmed by 6 bases and the J gene end by 5 bases; junction bases not matched to a gene: 3. CDR3 bases: TGTGCCAGCAGACAGGGGGAGGACAATGAGCAGTTCTTC. Amino acid sequence: CASRQGEDNEQFF. Based on the CDR3 plus reference TRBV11-3 and TRBJ2-1, the full variable domain is EAGVVQSPRYKIIEKKQPVAFWCNPISGHNTLYWYLQNLGQGPELLIRYENEEAVDDSQLPKDRFSAERLKGVDSTLKIQPAELGDSAVYLCASRQGEDNEQFFGPGTRLTVL.

This clonotype was observed a few times. This chain joins TRBV20-1 and TRBJ2-1; tentatively, D is TRBD1 or TRBD2 (5 bases each). V dropped 2 bases and J dropped 7 bases, with 6 bases sitting between them. The CDR3 sequence is 11 residues long. The germline V gene has CDR1 DFQATT and CDR2 SNEGSKA (reference sequence). CDR3 nucleotide sequence: TGCAGTGCTAGATGGGGGAATGAGCAGTTCTTC. Residues: CSARWGNEQFF.

The chain carries TRBV4-1 and TRBJ1-2; no clear D. The CDR3 is 16 amino acids. V lost 5 bases, J lost 1 base, and 17 bases lay in between. Germline CDR1 reads MGHRA; CDR2 reads YSYEKL. The CDR3 DNA is TGCGCCAGCAGCGGAGGACTTGGCGGGATTAACTATGGCTACACCTTC. It is translated as CASSGGLGGINYGYTF.

This clonotype was counted at least ten times. V usage is TRBV4-1 and J usage is TRBJ1-5; 7 bases align to TRBD1. The ends lost 1 base at V and 1 base at J; junction bases unmatched: 4. The germline gives CDR1 MGHRA, CDR2 YSYEKL. The CDR3 runs to 16 residues. The CDR3: CASSQAGTDSNQPQHF. The CDR3 nucleotides read TGCGCCAGCAGCCAAGCCGGGACAGACAGCAATCAGCCCCAGCATTTT.